A selection of T cell receptor beta chains follows, all from one sample in a study of blood T cell repertoires in COVID-19. The table came from immunoSEQ multiplex PCR; TCRdb's copy has only in-frame clones and leaves some out. In the table there are roughly 87,000 clones, roughly nine tenths of which are singletons. Sample: peripheral blood. The receptor source for this set is a woman aged 80 or older with active COVID-19. The CDR3 runs from the conserved cysteine through the conserved F or W. The order of the fields is V gene, clone size, J gene, CDR3 length, D gene, CDR3 protein, CDR3 DNA. A D gene is named only where the DNA matches it firmly. The size entry is marked missing in some rows and otherwise reads once, few, many or a size class.

TRBV6-6	once	TRBJ2-1	13	-	CASSYGTYNEQFF	TGTGCCAGCAGTTACGGTACATACAATGAGCAGTTCTTC
TRBV18	-	TRBJ2-7	14	TRBD1	CASSPWTGLYEQYF	TGTGCCAGCTCACCTTGGACAGGGCTCTACGAGCAGTACTTC
TRBV24-1	once	TRBJ2-3	16	TRBD2	CATSDWGGSGTDTQYF	TGTGCCACCAGTGATTGGGGCGGGAGTGGTACAGATACGCAGTATTTT
TRBV5-1	-	TRBJ2-7	15	-	CASSLAAEISYEQYF	TGCGCCAGCAGCTTGGCGGCGGAGATCTCCTACGAGCAGTACTTC
TRBV7-8	once	TRBJ2-3	13	-	CASSDRDKDTQYF	TGTGCCAGCAGCGACCGGGACAAAGATACGCAGTATTTT
TRBV5-5	-	TRBJ2-7	15	-	CASLPAPASSYEQYF	TGTGCCAGCCTACCCGCGCCAGCTAGCTCCTACGAGCAGTACTTC
TRBV6-2/TRBV6-3	-	TRBJ1-3	15	-	CASSSDRDSGNTIYF	TGTGCCAGCAGCTCCGACAGAGACTCTGGAAACACCATATATTTT
TRBV9	-	TRBJ2-7	16	TRBD2	CASSVGGLAGTYEQYF	TGTGCCAGCAGCGTAGGAGGACTAGCGGGAACTTACGAGCAGTACTTC
TRBV18	-	TRBJ2-1	13	-	CASGGGSYNEQFF	TGTGCCAGCGGGGGCGGGAGTTACAATGAGCAGTTCTTC
TRBV5-1	-	TRBJ2-3	15	TRBD1	CASRSGTGYTDTQYF	TGCGCCAGCAGATCCGGGACAGGTTACACAGATACGCAGTATTTT
TRBV27	-	TRBJ1-2	14	-	CASSGRVGRGVHTF	TGTGCCAGCAGTGGGAGAGTAGGGCGCGGGGTCCACACCTTC
TRBV9	-	TRBJ1-3	15	TRBD1	CASSVQGAHQNTIYF	TGTGCCAGCAGCGTTCAGGGGGCGCACCAAAACACCATATATTTT
TRBV5-1	-	TRBJ2-4	15	TRBD2	CASSLNLAGENIQYF	TGCGCCAGCAGCTTGAACCTAGCGGGGGAAAACATTCAGTACTTC
TRBV7-2	once	TRBJ2-2	16	TRBD2	CASSPRLAGVTGELFF	TGTGCCAGCAGCCCGAGACTAGCGGGAGTCACCGGGGAGCTGTTTTTT
TRBV27	-	TRBJ2-2	17	TRBD2	CASRLGGAGGLTGELFF	TGTGCCAGCAGGCTCGGGGGGGCGGGAGGCCTCACCGGGGAGCTGTTTTTT
TRBV7-8	few	TRBJ1-5	17	-	CASSPATDPYSNQPQHF	TGTGCCAGCAGCCCGGCGACAGACCCTTATAGCAATCAGCCCCAGCATTTT
TRBV19	-	TRBJ2-5	17	TRBD2	CASSTAWTRSLRETQYF	TGTGCCAGTAGTACCGCATGGACTAGAAGTTTGCGAGAGACCCAGTACTTC
TRBV6-2/TRBV6-3	-	TRBJ2-5	16	TRBD2	CASSYEFRAGGETQYF	TGTGCCAGCAGTTACGAGTTTAGGGCGGGAGGAGAGACCCAGTACTTC
TRBV6-5	once	TRBJ1-2	14	-	CASSYLGGMNGYTF	TGTGCCAGCAGTTACTTGGGGGGGATGAATGGCTACACCTTC
TRBV3-1/TRBV3-2	-	TRBJ2-7	16	TRBD1	CASSQFGGTGGVGQYF	TGTGCCAGCAGCCAGTTCGGAGGGACAGGGGGCGTAGGGCAGTACTTC
TRBV10-3	-	TRBJ1-5	13	-	CAISVRGNQPQHF	TGTGCCATCAGTGTAAGGGGGAATCAGCCCCAGCATTTT
TRBV24-1	-	TRBJ2-3	16	-	CATSDFRAASTDTQYF	TGTGCCACCAGTGATTTCAGAGCGGCTAGTACAGATACGCAGTATTTT
TRBV19	-	TRBJ1-4	14	-	CASSFGRGEEKLFF	TGTGCCAGTAGTTTCGGCAGGGGTGAGGAAAAACTGTTTTTT
TRBV10-3	-	TRBJ1-2	15	TRBD1	CAISERQGAGYGYTF	TGTGCCATCAGTGAGCGACAGGGGGCCGGCTATGGCTACACCTTC
TRBV11-2	once	TRBJ2-3	15	TRBD2	CASSLVSGRTDTQYF	TGTGCCAGCAGCTTAGTTAGCGGGCGCACAGATACGCAGTATTTT
TRBV5-6	-	TRBJ2-1	14	-	CASSLLPSTGKPFF	TGTGCCAGCAGCTTGTTGCCCTCGACGGGGAAGCCGTTCTTC
TRBV7-3	-	TRBJ2-6	17	TRBD1	CASSPQGAQSGANVLTF	TGTGCCAGCAGCCCCCAGGGGGCGCAATCTGGGGCCAACGTCCTGACTTTC
TRBV6-5	-	TRBJ1-4	14	TRBD1	CASSPPDRNEKLFF	TGTGCCAGCAGTCCACCGGACAGGAATGAAAAACTGTTTTTT
TRBV5-1	-	TRBJ2-2	17	-	CASSLVQGMMTPGELFF	TGCGCCAGCAGCTTGGTTCAGGGTATGATGACCCCCGGGGAGCTGTTTTTT
TRBV5-8	-	TRBJ2-2	13	-	CASSLVGPGELFF	TGTGCCAGCAGCTTGGTGGGCCCCGGGGAGCTGTTTTTT
TRBV11-3	-	TRBJ2-3	14	-	CASSLTASTDTQYF	TGTGCCAGCAGCTTAACAGCTAGCACAGATACGCAGTATTTT
TRBV27	once	TRBJ2-2	13	-	CASKKQGTGELFF	TGTGCCAGCAAAAAACAGGGAACCGGGGAGCTGTTTTTT
TRBV9	-	TRBJ2-2	15	TRBD1	CASSNDRGHTGELFF	TGTGCCAGCAGCAACGACAGGGGCCACACCGGGGAGCTGTTTTTT
TRBV2	-	TRBJ2-1	15	-	CASSEVSGSGNEQFF	TGTGCCAGCAGTGAAGTGTCTGGGAGTGGCAATGAGCAGTTCTTC
TRBV6-2/TRBV6-3	once	TRBJ1-5	14	-	CASSPHRMYQPQHF	TGTGCCAGCAGCCCACACAGGATGTATCAGCCCCAGCATTTT
TRBV7-8	-	TRBJ1-2	15	-	CASSFQQGVFYGYTF	TGTGCCAGCAGCTTTCAACAGGGAGTGTTCTATGGCTACACCTTC
TRBV5-1	-	TRBJ2-7	18	-	CASSLDGGHALRGYEQYF	TGCGCCAGCAGCTTGGACGGGGGGCACGCTCTGCGCGGCTACGAGCAGTACTTC
TRBV28	-	TRBJ2-7	15	-	CASSLSSPGLDEQYF	TGTGCCAGCAGTTTATCCTCCCCTGGACTGGACGAGCAGTACTTC
TRBV7-2	-	TRBJ2-7	14	TRBD1	CASSAGQGPWEQYF	TGTGCCAGCAGCGCGGGACAGGGTCCATGGGAGCAGTACTTC
TRBV12-3/TRBV12-4	once	TRBJ1-2	12	TRBD1	CATATGGDGYTF	TGTGCCACCGCGACAGGGGGCGATGGCTACACCTTC
TRBV30	-	TRBJ2-1	17	TRBD2	CAWSAPSAGAVHNEQFF	TGTGCCTGGAGTGCCCCTTCTGCGGGAGCGGTCCACAATGAGCAGTTCTTC
TRBV28	-	TRBJ2-3	15	-	CASSAPVGVTDTQYF	TGTGCCAGCAGTGCCCCGGTCGGAGTCACAGATACGCAGTATTTT
TRBV6-5	once	TRBJ2-5	13	-	CASTRDSQETQYF	TGTGCCAGCACGCGAGACAGCCAAGAGACCCAGTACTTC
TRBV19	-	TRBJ2-7	17	TRBD2	CASSIVWTSGRLREQYF	TGTGCCAGTAGTATAGTTTGGACTAGCGGGAGGTTGCGCGAGCAGTACTTC
TRBV28	-	TRBJ2-3	17	-	CASSLSVGGSGADTQYF	TGTGCCAGCAGTTTAAGTGTGGGGGGATCTGGCGCAGATACGCAGTATTTT
TRBV19	-	TRBJ2-1	18	-	CASSIASPSFSIDNEQFF	TGTGCCAGTAGTATAGCCTCCCCATCCTTTTCGATAGACAATGAGCAGTTCTTC
TRBV6-2/TRBV6-3	-	TRBJ2-7	13	-	CASSIGQFFEQYF	TGTGCCAGCAGTATCGGACAGTTCTTTGAGCAGTACTTC
TRBV27	-	TRBJ2-7	15	TRBD2	CASSTTSGRLGEQYF	TGTGCCAGCAGTACGACTAGCGGGAGATTGGGAGAGCAGTACTTC
TRBV11-2	-	TRBJ1-2	14	TRBD1	CASSYTQGGEGYTF	TGTGCCAGCAGCTACACACAAGGGGGCGAAGGCTACACCTTC
TRBV29-1	-	TRBJ2-5	12	-	CSVEGYQETQYF	TGCAGCGTTGAGGGCTACCAAGAGACCCAGTACTTC
TRBV7-2	-	TRBJ2-7	13	-	CASSPTRSYEQYF	TGTGCCAGCAGCCCAACTAGGTCCTACGAGCAGTACTTC
TRBV21-1	-	TRBJ1-1	15	-	CARRGASVEGTEAFF	TGTGCCAGGCGCGGGGCGTCGGTTGAGGGCACTGAAGCTTTCTTT
TRBV20-1	-	TRBJ2-3	16	TRBD1	CSASVPGQISTDTQYF	TGCAGTGCTAGTGTCCCGGGACAGATTAGCACAGATACGCAGTATTTT
TRBV7-2	-	TRBJ1-1	16	TRBD1	CASSLEPQGAEGEAFF	TGTGCCAGCAGCTTAGAGCCGCAGGGGGCGGAGGGTGAAGCTTTCTTT
TRBV19	once	TRBJ2-7	15	TRBD2	CASSPSGRASREQYF	TGTGCCAGTAGCCCCAGCGGGAGAGCGAGCCGGGAGCAGTACTTC
TRBV4-1	many	TRBJ2-1	16	TRBD2	CASSQPTSGRAKSLFF	TGCGCCAGCAGCCAACCCACTAGCGGGAGGGCAAAGAGTTTGTTCTTC
TRBV6-2/TRBV6-3	-	TRBJ2-3	15	TRBD2	CASSYRAGSTDTQYF	TGTGCCAGCAGTTACCGAGCGGGGTCCACAGATACGCAGTATTTT